This T cell receptor (beta chain) appears in the sequencing data of a study of blood T cell repertoires in COVID-19. Whole-study context: From the United States, Italy and Spain came samples of acute and convalescent COVID-19. PBMCs, B-cell-depleted T cells, or T cells were the source of the cDNA or gDNA that made up the material.

Data came from immunoSEQ multiplex PCR; TCRdb stores just in-frame clones and leaves some out. This sample has about 160,000 clones, with 80% found just once. CDR1 LNHDA and CDR2 SQIVND come from the germline V gene (reference sequence). V was pared by 6 bases and J by 5 bases, with 11 bases between. This CDR3 contains 14 residues. Sample: PBMCs or T cells enriched from blood (not recorded which). The rearrangement joins TRBV19 to TRBJ1-6; perhaps TRBD1 as D (5 bases). The sequence derives from a woman between 55 and 75 years old who had recovered from COVID-19. The CDR3, as DNA: TGTGCCAGTAGCCCGCAGGGCAATAATTCACCCCTCCACTTT. This codes for CASSPQGNNSPLHF.